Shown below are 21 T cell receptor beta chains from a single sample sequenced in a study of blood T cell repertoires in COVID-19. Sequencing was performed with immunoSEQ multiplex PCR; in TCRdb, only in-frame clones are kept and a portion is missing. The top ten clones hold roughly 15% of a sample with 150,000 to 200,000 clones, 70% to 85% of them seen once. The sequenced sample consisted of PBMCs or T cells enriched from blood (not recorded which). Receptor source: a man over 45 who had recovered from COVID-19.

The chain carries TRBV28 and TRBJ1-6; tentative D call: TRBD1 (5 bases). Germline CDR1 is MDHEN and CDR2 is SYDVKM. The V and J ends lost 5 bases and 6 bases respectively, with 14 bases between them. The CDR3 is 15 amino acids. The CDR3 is CASSLMTALNSPLHF. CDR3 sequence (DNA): TGTGCCAGCAGTCTAATGACAGCGCTTAATTCACCCCTCCACTTT.

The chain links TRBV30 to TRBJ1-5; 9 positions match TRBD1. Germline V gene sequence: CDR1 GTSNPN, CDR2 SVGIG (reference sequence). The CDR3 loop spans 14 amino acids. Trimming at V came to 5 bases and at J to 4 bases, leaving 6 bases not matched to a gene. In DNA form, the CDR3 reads TGTGCCTGGGGTGCCGGACAGGGGAATCAGCCCCAGCATTTT. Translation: CAWGAGQGNQPQHF. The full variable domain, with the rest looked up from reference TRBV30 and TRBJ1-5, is SQTIHQWPATLVQPVGSPLSLECTVEGTSNPNLYWYRQAAGRGLQLLFYSVGIGQISSEVPQNLSASRPQDRQFILSSKKLLLSDSGFYLCAWGAGQGNQPQHFGDGTRLSIL.

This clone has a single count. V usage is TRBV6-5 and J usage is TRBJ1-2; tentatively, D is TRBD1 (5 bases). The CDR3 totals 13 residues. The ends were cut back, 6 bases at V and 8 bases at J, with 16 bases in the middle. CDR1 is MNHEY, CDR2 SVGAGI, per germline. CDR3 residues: CASSEADNLGYTF. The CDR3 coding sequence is TGTGCCAGCAGCGAGGCGGACAATCTAGGCTACACCTTC.

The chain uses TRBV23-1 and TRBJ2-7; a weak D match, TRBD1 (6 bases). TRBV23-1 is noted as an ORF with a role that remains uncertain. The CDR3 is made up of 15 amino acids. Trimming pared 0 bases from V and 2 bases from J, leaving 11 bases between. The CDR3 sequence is CASSQSGDIAYEQYF. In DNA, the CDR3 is TGCGCCAGCAGTCAATCGGGGGACATAGCCTACGAGCAGTACTTC.

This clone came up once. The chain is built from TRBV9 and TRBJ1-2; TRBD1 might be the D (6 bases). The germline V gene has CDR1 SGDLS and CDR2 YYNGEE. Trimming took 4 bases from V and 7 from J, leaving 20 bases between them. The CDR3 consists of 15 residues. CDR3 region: CASSPWDKKIVGYTF. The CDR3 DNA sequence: TGTGCCAGCAGCCCATGGGACAAAAAGATCGTTGGCTACACCTTC.

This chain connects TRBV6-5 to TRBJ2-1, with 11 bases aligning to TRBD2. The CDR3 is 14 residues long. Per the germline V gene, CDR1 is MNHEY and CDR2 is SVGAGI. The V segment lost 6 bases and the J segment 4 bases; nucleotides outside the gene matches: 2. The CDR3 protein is CASSRTSGYNEQFF. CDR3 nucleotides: TGTGCCAGCAGCAGGACTAGCGGGTACAATGAGCAGTTCTTC.

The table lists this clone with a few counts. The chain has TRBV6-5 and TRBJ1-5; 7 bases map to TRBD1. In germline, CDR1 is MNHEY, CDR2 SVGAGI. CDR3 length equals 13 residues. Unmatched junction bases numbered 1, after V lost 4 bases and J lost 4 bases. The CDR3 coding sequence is TGTGCCAGCAGTTCGGACAGGAATCAGCCCCAGCATTTT. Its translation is CASSSDRNQPQHF.

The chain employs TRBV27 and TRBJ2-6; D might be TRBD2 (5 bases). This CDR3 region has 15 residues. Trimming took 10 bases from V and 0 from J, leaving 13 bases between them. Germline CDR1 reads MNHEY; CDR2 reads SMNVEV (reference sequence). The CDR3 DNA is TGTGCCACCAGACGGGGTAACTCTGGGGCCAACGTCCTGACTTTC. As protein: CATRRGNSGANVLTF. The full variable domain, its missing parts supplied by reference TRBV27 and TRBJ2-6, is EAQVTQNPRYLITVTGKKLTVTCSQNMNHEYMSWYRQDPGLGLRQIYYSMNVEVTDKGDVPEGYKVSRKEKRNFPLILESPSPNQTSLYFCATRRGNSGANVLTFGAGSRLTVL.

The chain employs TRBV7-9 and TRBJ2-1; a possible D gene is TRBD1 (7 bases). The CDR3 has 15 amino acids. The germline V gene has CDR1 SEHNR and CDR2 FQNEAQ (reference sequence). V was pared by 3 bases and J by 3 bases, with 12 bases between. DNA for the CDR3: TGTGCCAGCAGCTTTCAGGGGGGCGGCTACAATGAGCAGTTCTTC. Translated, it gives CASSFQGGGYNEQFF.

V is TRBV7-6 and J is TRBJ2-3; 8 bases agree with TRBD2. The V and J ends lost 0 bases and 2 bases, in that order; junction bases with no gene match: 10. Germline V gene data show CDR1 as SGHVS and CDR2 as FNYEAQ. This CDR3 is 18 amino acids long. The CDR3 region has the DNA TGTGCCAGCAGCTTAGCCTCGTTAGGCGGGGGGCCCACAGATACGCAGTATTTT. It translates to CASSLASLGGGPTDTQYF.

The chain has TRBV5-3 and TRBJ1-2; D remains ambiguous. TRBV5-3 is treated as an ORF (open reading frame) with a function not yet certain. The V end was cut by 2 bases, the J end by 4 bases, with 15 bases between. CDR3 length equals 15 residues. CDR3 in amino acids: CARSLSSPPGYGYTF. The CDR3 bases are TGTGCCAGAAGCTTATCCTCGCCGCCGGGCTATGGCTACACCTTC.

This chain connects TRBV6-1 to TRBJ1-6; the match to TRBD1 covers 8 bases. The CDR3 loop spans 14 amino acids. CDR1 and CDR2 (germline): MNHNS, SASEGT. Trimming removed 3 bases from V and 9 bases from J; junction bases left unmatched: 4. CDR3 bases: TGTGCCAGCAGTGATTTACAGGGGGGTTCACCCCTCCACTTT. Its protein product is CASSDLQGGSPLHF.

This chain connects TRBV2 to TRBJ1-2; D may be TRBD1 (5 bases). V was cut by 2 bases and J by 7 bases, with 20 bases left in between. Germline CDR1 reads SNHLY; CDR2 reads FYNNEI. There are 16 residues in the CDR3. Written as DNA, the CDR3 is TGTGCCAGCAGTGAATCCCAAACCGTCGGGGGTGGTGGCTACACCTTC. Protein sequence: CASSESQTVGGGGYTF.

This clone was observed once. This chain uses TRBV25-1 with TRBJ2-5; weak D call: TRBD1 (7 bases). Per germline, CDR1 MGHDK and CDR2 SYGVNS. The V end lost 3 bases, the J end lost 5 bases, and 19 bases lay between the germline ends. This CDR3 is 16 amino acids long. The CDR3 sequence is CASSDETGRDWETQYF. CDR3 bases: TGTGCCAGCAGTGATGAGACAGGGCGGGATTGGGAGACCCAGTACTTC.

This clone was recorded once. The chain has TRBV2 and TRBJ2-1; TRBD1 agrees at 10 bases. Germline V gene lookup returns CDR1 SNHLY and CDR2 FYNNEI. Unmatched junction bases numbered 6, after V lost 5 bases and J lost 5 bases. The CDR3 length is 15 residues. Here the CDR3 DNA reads TGTGCCAGCAGTTGGCCGGGACAGGGGAACAATGAGCAGTTCTTC. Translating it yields CASSWPGQGNNEQFF.

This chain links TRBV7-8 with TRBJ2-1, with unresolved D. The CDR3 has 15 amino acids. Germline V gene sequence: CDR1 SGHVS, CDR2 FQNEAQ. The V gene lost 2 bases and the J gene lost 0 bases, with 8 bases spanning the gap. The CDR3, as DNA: TGTGCCAGCAGCTTACAGGTGAGCTCCTACAATGAGCAGTTCTTC. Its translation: CASSLQVSSYNEQFF. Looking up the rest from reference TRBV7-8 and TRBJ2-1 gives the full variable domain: GAGVSQSPRYKVAKRGQDVALRCDPISGHVSLFWYQQALGQGPEFLTYFQNEAQLDKSGLPSDRFFAERPEGSVSTLKIQRTQQEDSAVYLCASSLQVSSYNEQFFGPGTRLTVL.

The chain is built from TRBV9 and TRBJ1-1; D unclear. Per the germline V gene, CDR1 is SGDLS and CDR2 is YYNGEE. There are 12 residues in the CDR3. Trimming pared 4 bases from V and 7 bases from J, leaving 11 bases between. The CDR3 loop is CASSTPRVEAFF. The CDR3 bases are TGTGCCAGCAGCACCCCGAGAGTTGAAGCTTTCTTT.

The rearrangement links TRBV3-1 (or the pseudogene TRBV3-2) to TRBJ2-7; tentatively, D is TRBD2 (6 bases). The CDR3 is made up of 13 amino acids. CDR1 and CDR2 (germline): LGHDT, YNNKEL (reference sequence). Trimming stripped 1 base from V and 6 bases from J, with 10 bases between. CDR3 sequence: CASSQGLGSEQYF. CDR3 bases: TGTGCCAGCAGCCAAGGTCTCGGGAGCGAGCAGTACTTC.

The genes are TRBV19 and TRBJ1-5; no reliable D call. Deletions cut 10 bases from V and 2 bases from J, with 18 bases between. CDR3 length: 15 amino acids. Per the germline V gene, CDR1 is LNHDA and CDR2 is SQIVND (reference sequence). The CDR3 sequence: CATNREGSGNQPQHF. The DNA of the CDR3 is TGTGCCACCAACCGGGAGGGAAGTGGCAATCAGCCCCAGCATTTT. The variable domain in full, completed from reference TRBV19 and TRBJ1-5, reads DGGITQSPKYLFRKEGQNVTLSCEQNLNHDAMYWYRQDPGQGLRLIYYSQIVNDFQKGDIAEGYSVSREKKESFPLTVTSAQKNPTAFYLCATNREGSGNQPQHFGDGTRLSIL.

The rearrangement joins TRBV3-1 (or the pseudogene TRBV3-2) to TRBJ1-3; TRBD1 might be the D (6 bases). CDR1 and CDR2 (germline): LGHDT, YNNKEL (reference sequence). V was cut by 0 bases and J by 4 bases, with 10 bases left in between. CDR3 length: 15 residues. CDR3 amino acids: CASSQEGAPGNTIYF. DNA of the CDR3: TGTGCCAGCAGCCAAGAGGGGGCGCCGGGAAACACCATATATTTT.

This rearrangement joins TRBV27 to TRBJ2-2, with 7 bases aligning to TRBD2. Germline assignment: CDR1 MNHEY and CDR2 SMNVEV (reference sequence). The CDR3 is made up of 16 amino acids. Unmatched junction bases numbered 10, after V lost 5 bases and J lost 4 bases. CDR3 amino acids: CASSKIGTGGTGELFF. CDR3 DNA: TGTGCCAGCAGTAAGATAGGGACGGGAGGCACCGGGGAGCTGTTTTTT.